The next 5 T cell receptor beta chains were all read from a single sample in a study of beta chain features in type 1 diabetes. Study-level results: Significant though moderate, a shortening of TCRB CDR3s appeared in all four CD4+ subsets of Type 1 diabetes patients.

Their antigens are not known. The investigators reverse transcribed all of the isolated RNA, so they sequenced expressed TCRB transcripts. Some clones are missing from TCRdb's copy, which holds only in-frame ones; the method was immunoSEQ multiplex PCR. The table has under 400,000 clones, around an eighth seen once. The specimen sequenced was naive CD4+ T cells from blood. Source of these receptors: a woman under 30 with type 1 diabetes.

This clone showed up just a few times. This rearrangement joins TRBV5-1 to TRBJ1-1, with 8 bases matching TRBD1. Germline V lookup: CDR1 SGHRS, CDR2 YFSETQ. The CDR3 totals 15 residues. Trimming removed 2 bases from V and 3 bases from J; junction bases left unmatched: 6. CDR3 nucleotides: TGCGCCAGCAGCTTCGCAGGGGGCGCTCACACTGAAGCTTTCTTT. It specifies CASSFAGGAHTEAFF.

CDR3 nucleotide sequence: TGTGCCAGCAGTTTCCCTAGCGGGTCTGAGACCCAGTACTTC. Translating gives CASSFPSGSETQYF. V and J are TRBV28 and TRBJ2-5, with TRBD2 identical over 8 bases. After removal of 3 bases from V and 5 bases from J, the junction contained 5 bases not matched to a gene. Per germline, CDR1 MDHEN and CDR2 SYDVKM. The CDR3 loop spans 14 amino acids.

The genes are TRBV5-4 and TRBJ2-1; D gene uncertain. Trimming removed 0 bases at V and 5 bases at J, with 9 bases between. CDR1 is SGHNT and CDR2 is YYREEE in the germline V gene (reference sequence). CDR3 size: 14 residues. The CDR3 DNA reads TGTGCCAGCAGCTTGGGTGGAGTCGACAATGAGCAGTTCTTC. Its translation: CASSLGGVDNEQFF.

The chain employs TRBV13 and TRBJ2-1; 8 bases agree with TRBD2. CDR3 length: 15 amino acids. The J segment lost 9 bases and the V segment lost 1 base, leaving 8 bases of the junction unmatched. Looked up from germline, CDR1 is PRHDT and CDR2 is FYEKMQ (reference sequence). This CDR3 is CASSLVRGGPGEQFF. Written as DNA, the CDR3 is TGTGCCAGCAGCTTAGTCCGGGGGGGCCCGGGTGAGCAGTTCTTC. Complete variable domain (other parts from reference TRBV13 and TRBJ2-1): AAGVIQSPRHLIKEKRETATLKCYPIPRHDTVYWYQQGPGQDPQFLISFYEKMQSDKGSIPDRFSAQQFSDYHSELNMSSLELGDSALYFCASSLVRGGPGEQFFGPGTRLTVL.

V usage is TRBV4-2 and J usage is TRBJ1-4, with TRBD1 as a possible D gene (6 bases). Trimming took off 0 bases at V and 8 bases at J, with 7 bases between the two ends. The length of the CDR3 is 13 residues. The germline CDR1 and CDR2 sequences are LGHNA and YNFKEQ. CDR3 region: CASSQDQGEKLFF. The CDR3 nucleotides are TGTGCCAGCAGCCAAGATCAGGGGGAAAAACTGTTTTTT.